Described below is a single T cell receptor beta chain sequence and its context. It lacks a known antigen. Base qualities are missing; no much larger clone stands one base away. Sequencing instrument: Illumina HiSeq 2500. Quantitative 5'-RACE with molecular barcodes was used to prepare TCR beta libraries. The paper's processing steps were these. A new computational method based on a probabilistic model of VDJ rearrangement was used to identify disease-linked TCR variants. The public sequencing data were trimmed at Q25 with fastp and processed into clonotypes with MiXCR by TCRdb, which kept only in-frame beta chains. Entries that share a CDR3 protein sequence are merged under the most common genes and DNA. In this record, the V and J calls reflect TCRdb's handling and not the investigators' own analysis. In all, the sample holds under 850,000 distinct CDR3 sequences, and about 20% of those were seen once. Jointly, the top ten make up about 19% of the sample.

The record originates from a study of CD8 T cells in ankylosing spondylitis (dated by TCRdb to about 2017). Concerning the study at large: T cell receptor beta repertoires were profiled in healthy donors and ankylosing spondylitis patients so that disease-linked TCR variants could be found. The full study cohort was made up of about 25 ankylosing spondylitis patients and more than 90 healthy donors. Peripheral blood samples were taken, and synovial fluid was additionally collected from ankylosing spondylitis patients. Points the paper makes about the study in general: Some TCR beta motif variants had previously been reported in synovial fluid and blood of reactive arthritis patients, which suggested common disease-initiation mechanisms. In peripheral blood, the disease-linked clones were found at relatively low frequencies and had a CD8+ phenotype. The disease-linked clones were reported as significantly enriched in matched synovial fluid samples from ankylosing spondylitis patients. Blood from ankylosing spondylitis patients appeared to be characterized by a TCR beta motif made up of several highly homologous amino acid variants.

The origin of this receptor is a male donor with ankylosing spondylitis. Sequencing input: blood, either unsorted or a sorted T cell fraction (not recorded which).

CDR3 loop: CASSSPQSGTRGEYF. Read as DNA, the sequence is TGTGCCAGCAGTTCTCCCCAGAGCGGGACGAGGGGGGAGTACTTC. This receptor chain uses TRBV27 and TRBJ2-4; matching of 7 bases hints at TRBD2 as the D gene. The CDR3, cysteine through phenylalanine, is 15 amino acids long. Kept here is only the CDR3 DNA, which spans 45 bases and is read in frame from base 1. V lost 4 bases and J lost 14 bases; the stretch between them is 24 bases long. From the germline V gene (reference sequence), CDR1 is MNHEY and CDR2 is SMNVEV.